The 20 T cell receptor beta chains reported below all come from one sample, sequenced in a study of control samples from healthy donors and cancer patients. Sequenced by immunoSEQ multiplex PCR; TCRdb stores in-frame clones only, minus some. The sample lists about 75,000 clones, over 65% occurring once. The sequenced sample consisted of blood. Receptors originate from a man aged 45-60 years in good health.

This clone came up once. The rearrangement links TRBV6-1 to TRBJ2-7, with 10 bases matching TRBD2. V was pared by 0 bases and J by 4 bases, with 3 bases of the junction left unmatched. Germline lookup yields CDR1 MNHNS and CDR2 SASEGT. The CDR3 is 15 amino acids. CDR3 in amino acids: CASSEAAGGLYEQYF. DNA of the CDR3: TGTGCCAGCAGTGAAGCAGCGGGAGGGCTTTACGAGCAGTACTTC.

The chain recombines TRBV12-3 or TRBV12-4 with TRBJ1-2; the D is unclear. The CDR3 consists of 13 residues. The V gene lost 3 bases and the J gene lost 8 bases, with 13 bases spanning the gap. CDR3 protein: CASSFSVLEGYTF. DNA for the CDR3: TGTGCCAGCAGTTTCTCAGTGTTGGAGGGCTACACCTTC.

The chain uses TRBV5-1 and TRBJ2-2; TRBD1 aligns across 7 bases. This CDR3 contains 15 residues. J was trimmed by 2 bases and V by 0 bases; bases with no gene match: 1. Germline assignment: CDR1 SGHRS and CDR2 YFSETQ. CDR3 nucleotide sequence: TGCGCCAGCAGCTTGGGACAGGGTAACACCGGGGAGCTGTTTTTT. This codes for CASSLGQGNTGELFF.

The genes are TRBV7-9 and TRBJ2-3; 8 nucleotides line up with TRBD2. This CDR3 is 16 amino acids long. Germline-derived CDR1 and CDR2 are SEHNR and FQNEAQ (reference sequence). V lost 8 bases and J lost 0; bases outside the gene matches: 10. The CDR3 loop reads CASLWRLAQSTDTQYF. CDR3 DNA sequence: TGTGCCAGCTTATGGAGACTAGCGCAAAGCACAGATACGCAGTATTTT. The entire variable domain, with the rest obtained from reference TRBV7-9 and TRBJ2-3, is as follows: DTGVSQNPRHKITKRGQNVTFRCDPISEHNRLYWYRQTLGQGPEFLTYFQNEAQLEKSRLLSDRFSAERPKGSFSTLEIQRTEQGDSAMYLCASLWRLAQSTDTQYFGPGTRLTVL.

V gene TRBV28 combines with J gene TRBJ2-5; TRBD2 might be the D (6 bases). Between the trimmed V and J ends, which lost 6 bases and 5 bases, there was a span of 10 bases. Germline loops: CDR1 MDHEN, CDR2 SYDVKM. This CDR3 is 12 amino acids long. Written as DNA, the CDR3 is TGTGCCAGCAGAGGAGGGCTGGAGACCCAGTACTTC. It is translated as CASRGGLETQYF.

V gene TRBV2 combines with J gene TRBJ2-7, with D possibly TRBD1 on 5 matching bases. V was cut by 3 bases and J by 11 bases, with 17 bases left in between. The length of the CDR3 is 13 residues. Germline V gene data show CDR1 as SNHLY and CDR2 as FYNNEI. The chain's CDR3 is CASSEKTGYRKYF. For the CDR3, the DNA is TGTGCCAGCAGTGAGAAAACAGGTTATCGGAAGTACTTC.

Written as DNA, the CDR3 is TGTGCCAGCAGTTTATTGGGACTTACAAGCTCCTACGAGCAGTACTTC. Residues: CASSLLGLTSSYEQYF. J is TRBJ2-7 and V is TRBV28; a weak D match, TRBD2 (6 bases). V was shortened by 1 base and J by 0 bases, with 13 bases between the two germline ends. The CDR3 is 16 amino acids. The V gene's germline CDR1 is MDHEN and CDR2 SYDVKM.

The chain links TRBV7-2 to TRBJ2-1; 7 bases match TRBD2. The CDR3 extends over 14 amino acids. V trimming: 2 bases; J trimming: 5 bases; junction bases outside the gene matches: 3. Germline CDR1 is SGHTA and CDR2 is FQGNSA. The CDR3 nucleotides are TGTGCCAGCAGCTTACCGGGAGGACACAATGAGCAGTTCTTC. Protein sequence: CASSLPGGHNEQFF.

In regard to this clone: A read error may produce the germline difference seen at one junction end. This chain connects TRBV5-8 to TRBJ2-7; D gene unclear. Germline assignment: CDR1 SGHTS and CDR2 YDEGEE. The CDR3 extends over 10 amino acids. CDR3 sequence (DNA): TGTGCCAGCAGCTTTTACGTGCAGTACTTC. It yields the protein CASSFYVQYF.

The chain joins TRBV3-1 (or the pseudogene TRBV3-2) to TRBJ1-4, with TRBD1 as a possible D gene (5 bases). V lost 4 bases to trimming and J lost 4 bases, with 16 bases between them. This CDR3 spans 16 amino acids. Germline lookup yields CDR1 LGHDT and CDR2 YNNKEL (reference sequence). The CDR3 region is CASSPLGGGLNEKLFF. The CDR3 DNA is TGTGCCAGCAGCCCGCTGGGGGGTGGCCTTAATGAAAAACTGTTTTTT.

CDR3 loop: CASSLNGLGGNTEAFF. CDR3 DNA: TGCGCCAGCAGCTTGAACGGCCTCGGGGGGAACACTGAAGCTTTCTTT. This chain joins TRBV5-1 and TRBJ1-1, with a possible D match to TRBD1 (5 bases). CDR1 is SGHRS, CDR2 YFSETQ, per germline. Trimming pared 1 base from V and 1 base from J, leaving 14 bases between. CDR3 length equals 16 residues.

The chain links TRBV20-1 to TRBJ1-1; a weak D match, TRBD1 (6 bases). Trimming removed 5 bases from V and 6 bases from J, with 10 bases in between. Looked up from germline, CDR1 is DFQATT and CDR2 is SNEGSKA (reference sequence). CDR3 length: 11 residues. The CDR3 protein is CSAGTGPEAFF. The CDR3 DNA reads TGCAGTGCTGGAACAGGGCCTGAAGCTTTCTTT.

The chain couples TRBV10-3 to TRBJ2-7, with 7 bases fitting TRBD1. CDR1 and CDR2 (germline): ENHRY, SYGVKD. V dropped 3 bases and J dropped 5; count of bases not matched to a gene: 4. The CDR3 covers 13 residues. As DNA, the CDR3 is TGTGCCATCAGTGAAGACAGGGAGCACGAGCAGTACTTC. Translated: CAISEDREHEQYF.

This chain joins TRBV23-1 and TRBJ1-1, with 10 positions matching TRBD1. TRBV23-1 is marked as an open reading frame, function uncertain. J lost 4 bases, V lost 3 bases, and 11 bases had no gene match. The CDR3 has 17 amino acids. This chain's CDR3 is CASSHPLRDRGSTEAFF. The CDR3 nucleotides are TGCGCCAGCAGTCATCCCCTGAGGGACAGGGGATCCACTGAAGCTTTCTTT.

The chain couples TRBV24-1 to TRBJ1-1; tentatively, D is TRBD1 (6 bases). The germline V gene has CDR1 KGHDR and CDR2 SFDVKD. V shed 0 bases and J shed 2 bases, with 12 bases lying between them. The CDR3 sequence is 16 residues long. CDR3 DNA sequence: TGTGCCACCAGTGATTTGTCAGGGGCCTTTAACACTGAAGCTTTCTTT. Amino acid sequence: CATSDLSGAFNTEAFF.

This chain joins TRBV7-6 and TRBJ2-1; 7 bases line up with TRBD2. The germline V gene has CDR1 SGHVS and CDR2 FNYEAQ. The J segment lost 9 bases and the V segment lost 0 bases, leaving 11 bases of the junction unmatched. This CDR3 has 16 amino acids. This CDR3 reads CASSLAGGSFHTEQFF. For the CDR3, the DNA is TGTGCCAGCAGCTTAGCGGGGGGGTCCTTCCACACTGAGCAGTTCTTC.

This chain uses TRBV4-1 with TRBJ1-1; 8 nucleotides align to TRBD1. The CDR3 is 12 amino acids. Trimming removed 5 bases from V and 4 bases from J; junction bases left unmatched: 0. Germline V gene data show CDR1 as MGHRA and CDR2 as YSYEKL. The DNA for the CDR3 is TGCGCCAGCAGCGGACAGGGCACTGAAGCTTTCTTT. Residues: CASSGQGTEAFF.

The genes are TRBV28 and TRBJ2-5, with 9 bases matching TRBD1. The CDR3 runs 14 residues. Per germline, CDR1 MDHEN and CDR2 SYDVKM. After removal of 7 bases from V and 6 bases from J, the junction contained 9 bases not matched to a gene. CDR3 loop: CASNVQGARQTQYF. CDR3 bases: TGTGCCAGCAACGTACAGGGGGCGAGGCAGACCCAGTACTTC.

The chain links TRBV7-3 to TRBJ2-5, with D possibly TRBD2 on 6 matching bases. The CDR3 has 14 residues. CDR1 and CDR2 (germline): SGHTA, FQGTGA. Trimming shortened V by 2 bases and J by 2 bases, and 9 bases separated the two germline ends. CDR3 DNA: TGTGCCAGCAGCTTATCGGGACTTCAAGAGACCCAGTACTTC. The encoded protein is CASSLSGLQETQYF.

CDR3 bases: TGTGCCAGCTCCAAGGGGGGAAACCAAGAGACCCAGTACTTC. It yields the protein CASSKGGNQETQYF. The gene calls are TRBV9 and TRBJ2-5; perhaps D is TRBD1 or TRBD2 (6 bases each). The ends were cut back, 7 bases at V and 0 bases at J, with 13 bases in the middle. CDR3 size: 14 residues. CDR1 and CDR2 (germline): SGDLS, YYNGEE. The complete variable domain, with remaining parts taken from reference TRBV9 and TRBJ2-5, reads DSGVTQTPKHLITATGQRVTLRCSPRSGDLSVYWYQQSLDQGLQFLIQYYNGEERAKGNILERFSAQQFPDLHSELNLSSLELGDSALYFCASSKGGNQETQYFGPGTRLLVL.